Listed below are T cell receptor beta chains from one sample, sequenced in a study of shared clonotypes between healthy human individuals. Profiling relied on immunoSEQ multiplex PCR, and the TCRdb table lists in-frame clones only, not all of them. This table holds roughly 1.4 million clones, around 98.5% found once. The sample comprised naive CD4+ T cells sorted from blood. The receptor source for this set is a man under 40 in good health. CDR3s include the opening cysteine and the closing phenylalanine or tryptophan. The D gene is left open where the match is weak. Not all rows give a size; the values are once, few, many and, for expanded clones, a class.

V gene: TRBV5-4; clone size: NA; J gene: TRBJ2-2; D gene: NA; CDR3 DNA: TGTGCCAGCAGCTACCCGAGCATCCCCGGGGAGCTGTTTTTT; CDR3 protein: CASSYPSIPGELFF
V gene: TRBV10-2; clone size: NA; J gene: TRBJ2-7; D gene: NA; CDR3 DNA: TGCGCCAGCAGTGACCCTCCCGGGACCCGTGCCTACGAGCAGTACTTC; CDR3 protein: CASSDPPGTRAYEQYF
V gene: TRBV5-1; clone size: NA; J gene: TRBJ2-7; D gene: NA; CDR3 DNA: TGCGCCAGCAGAGGACGTCTAGCTGCCTACGAGCAGTACTTC; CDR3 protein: CASRGRLAAYEQYF
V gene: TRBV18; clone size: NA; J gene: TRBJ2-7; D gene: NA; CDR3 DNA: TGTGCCAGCTCACCACAGGCGGTACTCGGTGACTACGAGCAGTACTTC; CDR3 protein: CASSPQAVLGDYEQYF
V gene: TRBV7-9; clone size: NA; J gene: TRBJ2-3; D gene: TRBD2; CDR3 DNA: TGTGCCAGCAGCTTTAGCGGGAGGTCAGGAGATACGCAGTATTTT; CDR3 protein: CASSFSGRSGDTQYF
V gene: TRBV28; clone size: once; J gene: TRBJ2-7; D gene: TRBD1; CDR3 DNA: TGTGCCAGCAGACCTCCCAGGACAGGGCCTTACGAGCAGTACTTC; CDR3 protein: CASRPPRTGPYEQYF
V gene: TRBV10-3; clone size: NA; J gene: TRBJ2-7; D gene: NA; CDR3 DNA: TGTGCCAGCGGGACCTCGTCCTACGAGCAGTACTTC; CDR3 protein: CASGTSSYEQYF
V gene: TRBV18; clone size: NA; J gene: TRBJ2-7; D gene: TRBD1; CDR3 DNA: TGTGCCAGCTCACCGGACAGGGTAGGTGAGCAGTACTTC; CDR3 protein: CASSPDRVGEQYF
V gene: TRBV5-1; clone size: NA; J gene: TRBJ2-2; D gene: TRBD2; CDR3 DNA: TGCGCCAGCAGCTTGACCCTAGCGGGAGCGAACACCGGGGAGCTGTTTTTT; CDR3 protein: CASSLTLAGANTGELFF
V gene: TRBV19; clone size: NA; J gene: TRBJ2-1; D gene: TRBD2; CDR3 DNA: TGTGCCAGTAGTATTAGCGGGAGCAGAATCATCAATGAGCAGTTCTTC; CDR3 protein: CASSISGSRIINEQFF
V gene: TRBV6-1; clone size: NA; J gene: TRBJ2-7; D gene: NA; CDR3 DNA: TGTGCCAGCACCCCAGCGGCGTACTACGAGCAGTACTTC; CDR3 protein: CASTPAAYYEQYF
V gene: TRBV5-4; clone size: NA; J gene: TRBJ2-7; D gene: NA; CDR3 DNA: TGTGCCAGCAGCTTGGAGGTCGGCTCCTACGAGCAGTACTTC; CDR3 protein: CASSLEVGSYEQYF
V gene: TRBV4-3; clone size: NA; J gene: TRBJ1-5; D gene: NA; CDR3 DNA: TGCGCCAGCAGCCAGGGGACACTAGTCAATCAGCCCCAGCATTTT; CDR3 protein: CASSQGTLVNQPQHF
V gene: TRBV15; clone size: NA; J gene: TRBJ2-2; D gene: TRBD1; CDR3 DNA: TGTGCCACCAGCCCACAGGGGGCCGGGGAGCTGTTTTTT; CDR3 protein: CATSPQGAGELFF
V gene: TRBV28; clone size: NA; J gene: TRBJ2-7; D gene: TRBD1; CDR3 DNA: TGTGCCAGCACCTCCGGGACAGGGGCCTACGAGCAGTACTTC; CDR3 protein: CASTSGTGAYEQYF
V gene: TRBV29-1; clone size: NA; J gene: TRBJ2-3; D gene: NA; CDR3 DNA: TGCAGCGTTGGGGCACTAGCTGCAGATACGCAGTATTTT; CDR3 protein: CSVGALAADTQYF
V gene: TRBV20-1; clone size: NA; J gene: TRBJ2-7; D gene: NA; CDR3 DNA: TGCAGTGTGGGGGTTGCCGAGCAGTACTTC; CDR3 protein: CSVGVAEQYF
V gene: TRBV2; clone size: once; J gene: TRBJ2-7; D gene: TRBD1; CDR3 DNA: TGTGCCAGCAGTGAAGAAACATCCGGGACAGGGAGATCCTACGAGCAGTACTTC; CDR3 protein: CASSEETSGTGRSYEQYF
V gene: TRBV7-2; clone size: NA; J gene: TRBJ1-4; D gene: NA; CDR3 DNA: TGTGCCAGCAGCTTAGTAACCGGCAGGGGTAATGAAAAACTGTTTTTT; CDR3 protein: CASSLVTGRGNEKLFF
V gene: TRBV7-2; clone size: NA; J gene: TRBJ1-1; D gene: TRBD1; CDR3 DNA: TGTGCCAGCAGCTTATCGGTTCAGGGGGTGCTGGGGGCTTTCTTT; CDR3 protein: CASSLSVQGVLGAFF
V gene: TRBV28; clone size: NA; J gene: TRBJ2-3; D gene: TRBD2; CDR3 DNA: TGTGCCAGCAGTCCGCCCCTAGGTTGGGCGGGAGCCCCCAATCCAGATACGCAGTATTTT; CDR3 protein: CASSPPLGWAGAPNPDTQYF
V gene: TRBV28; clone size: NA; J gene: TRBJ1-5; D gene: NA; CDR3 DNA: TGTGCCAGCAGTTTTCGACAGGTCGGAGGCAATCAGCCCCAGCATTTT; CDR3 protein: CASSFRQVGGNQPQHF
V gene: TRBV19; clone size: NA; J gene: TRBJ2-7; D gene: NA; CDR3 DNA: TGTGCCAGTAGTTTGGGTTTAGTAGCGTCCGACGAGCAGTACTTC; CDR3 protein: CASSLGLVASDEQYF
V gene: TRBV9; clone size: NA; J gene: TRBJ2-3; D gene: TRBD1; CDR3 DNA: TGTGCCAGCAGCGTAGAGCCTTCTGACAGGGGACTTTCTACAGATACGCAGTATTTT; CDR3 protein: CASSVEPSDRGLSTDTQYF
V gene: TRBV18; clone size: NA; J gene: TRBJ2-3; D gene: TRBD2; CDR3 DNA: TGTGCCAGCTCACCAATCGGACTAGCGGGAGTCACTAGCACAGATACGCAGTATTTT; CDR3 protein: CASSPIGLAGVTSTDTQYF
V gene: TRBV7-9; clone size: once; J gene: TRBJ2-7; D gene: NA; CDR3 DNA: TGTGCCAGCAGCCCCCGGGACCAGAACGAGCAGTACTTC; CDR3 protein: CASSPRDQNEQYF
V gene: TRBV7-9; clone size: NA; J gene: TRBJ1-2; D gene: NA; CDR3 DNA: TGTGCCAGCAGCCCCTTTACTAGGGGCACTAACTATGGCTACACCTTC; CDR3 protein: CASSPFTRGTNYGYTF
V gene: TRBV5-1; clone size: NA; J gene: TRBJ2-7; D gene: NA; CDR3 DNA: TGCGCCAGCAGCTTGTCTCCAGGGAGCTCCTACGAGCAGTACTTC; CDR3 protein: CASSLSPGSSYEQYF
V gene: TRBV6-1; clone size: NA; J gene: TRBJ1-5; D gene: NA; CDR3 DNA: TGTGCCAGGCCGTATAGCAATCAGCCCCAGCATTTT; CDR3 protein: CARPYSNQPQHF
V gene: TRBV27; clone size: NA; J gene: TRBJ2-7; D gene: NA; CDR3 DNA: TGTGCCAGCAGTTCCCCCCTTAAGAGACCCTACGAGCAGTACTTC; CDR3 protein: CASSSPLKRPYEQYF
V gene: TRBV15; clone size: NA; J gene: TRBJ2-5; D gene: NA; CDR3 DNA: TGTGCCACCAGCAGCACATGGCAACCAGAGACCCAGTACTTC; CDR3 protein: CATSSTWQPETQYF
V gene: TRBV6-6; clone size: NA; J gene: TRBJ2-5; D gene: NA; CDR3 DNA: TGTGCCAGCAGGCCCATCCGGGGGAAAGAGACCCAGTACTTC; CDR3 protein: CASRPIRGKETQYF
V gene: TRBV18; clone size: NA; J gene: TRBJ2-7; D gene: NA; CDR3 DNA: TGTGCCAGCTCCCTCGGACAAGGGAGCTACGAGCAGTACTTC; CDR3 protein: CASSLGQGSYEQYF
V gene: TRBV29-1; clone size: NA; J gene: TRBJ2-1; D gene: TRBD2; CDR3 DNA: TGCAGCGCGGGGACTAGCGGACCTCTAGGGAATGAGCAGTTCTTC; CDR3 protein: CSAGTSGPLGNEQFF
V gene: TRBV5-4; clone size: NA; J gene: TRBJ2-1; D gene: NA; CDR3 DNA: TGTGCCAGCAGCTTGGGGGGGCCTACAACCGGACTCTACAATGAGCAGTTCTTC; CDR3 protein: CASSLGGPTTGLYNEQFF
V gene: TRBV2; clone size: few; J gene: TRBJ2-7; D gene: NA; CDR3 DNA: TGTGCCAGCACCCCTCAGGGCAGCCCCATGAGCGAGCAGTACTTC; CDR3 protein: CASTPQGSPMSEQYF
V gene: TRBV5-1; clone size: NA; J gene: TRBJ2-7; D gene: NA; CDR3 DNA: TGCGCCAGCAGCTCGGACAACCCCGAATACGAGCAGTACTTC; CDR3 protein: CASSSDNPEYEQYF
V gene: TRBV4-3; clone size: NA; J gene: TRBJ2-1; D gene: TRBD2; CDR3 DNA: TGCGCCAGCAGCCACGGCGGGAGGGCTTGGAATGAGCAGTTCTTC; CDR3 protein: CASSHGGRAWNEQFF
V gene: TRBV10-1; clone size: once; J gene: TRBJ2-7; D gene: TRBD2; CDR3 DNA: TGCGCCAGCAGTGAAAGGCTGGGACTAGCGAGCTACGAGCAGTACTTC; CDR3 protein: CASSERLGLASYEQYF
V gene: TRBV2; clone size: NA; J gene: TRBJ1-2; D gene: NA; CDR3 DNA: TGTGCCAGCAGAGGATCTAACTATGGCTACACCTTC; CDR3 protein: CASRGSNYGYTF
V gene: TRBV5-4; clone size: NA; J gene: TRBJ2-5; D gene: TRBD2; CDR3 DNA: TGTGCCAGCAGCACCCCCGGGACTAGCGGGAGAGAGGAGACCCAGTACTTC; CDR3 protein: CASSTPGTSGREETQYF
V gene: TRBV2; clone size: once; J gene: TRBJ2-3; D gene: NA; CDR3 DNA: TGTGCCAGCAGTGTGGTTAGTAATCTGAGCACAGATACGCAGTATTTT; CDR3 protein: CASSVVSNLSTDTQYF
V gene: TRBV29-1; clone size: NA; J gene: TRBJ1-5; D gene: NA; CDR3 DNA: TGCAGCGTTTCAAGTAGCAATCAGCCCCAGCATTTT; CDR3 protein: CSVSSSNQPQHF
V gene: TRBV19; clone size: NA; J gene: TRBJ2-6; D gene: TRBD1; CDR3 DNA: TGTGCCAGTAGTACCCCAGGGGGCGCCGGGGCCAACGTCCTGACTTTC; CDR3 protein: CASSTPGGAGANVLTF
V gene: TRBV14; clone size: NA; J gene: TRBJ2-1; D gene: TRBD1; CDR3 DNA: TGTGCCAGCAGCCCGCGGAGACAGGGCTTCGATGAGCAGTTCTTC; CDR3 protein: CASSPRRQGFDEQFF
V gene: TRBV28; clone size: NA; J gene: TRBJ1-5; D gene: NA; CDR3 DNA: TGTGCCAGCAGGGACATCAATCAGCCCCAGCATTTT; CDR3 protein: CASRDINQPQHF
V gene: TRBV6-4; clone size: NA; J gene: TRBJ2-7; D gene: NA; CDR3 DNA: TGTGCCAGCAGTGACTCTCCAGGGGAGATTTACGAGCAGTACTTC; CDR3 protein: CASSDSPGEIYEQYF
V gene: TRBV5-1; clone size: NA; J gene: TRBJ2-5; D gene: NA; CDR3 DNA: TGCGCCAGCAGCTTAGAACAGGTTAAAGAGACCCAGTACTTC; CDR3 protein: CASSLEQVKETQYF
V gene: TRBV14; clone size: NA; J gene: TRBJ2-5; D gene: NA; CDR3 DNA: TGTGCCAGCGCCTTAGGAGAGACCCAGTACTTC; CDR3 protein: CASALGETQYF
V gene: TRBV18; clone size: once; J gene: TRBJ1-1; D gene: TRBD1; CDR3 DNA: TGTGCCAGCTCAGAGGACAGGGGGCGGAACACTGAAGCTTTCTTT; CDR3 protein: CASSEDRGRNTEAFF
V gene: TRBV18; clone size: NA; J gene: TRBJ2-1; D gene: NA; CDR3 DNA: TGTGCCAGCTCTCGGAGGGCCCGGACCCTAAGCTCCTACAATGAGCAGTTCTTC; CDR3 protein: CASSRRARTLSSYNEQFF